This T cell receptor (beta chain) was sequenced for a study of early T cells in non-severe SARS-CoV-2 infection. TCRdb re-called the 5' RACE reads with MiXCR, one entry per CDR3 protein. The data hold about 63,000 distinct CDR3 sequences, with 10% to 15% observed a single time. This clonotype appeared many times. V lost 2 bases, J lost 4 bases, and 18 bases lay in between. This CDR3 is built from 17 residues. Per the germline V gene, CDR1 is SGHTA and CDR2 is FQGNSA. The sequence was collected from an adult who was a healthcare worker with PCR-confirmed SARS-CoV-2 infection or an uninfected control (not recorded which). Sequencing used whole blood. This chain joins TRBV7-2 and TRBJ2-1; D possibly uses TRBD1 or TRBD2 (6 bases each). In DNA, the CDR3 is TGTGCCAGCAGCTTATTGAGTCCGGGGGCCGCATACAATGAGCAGTTCTTC. Encoded protein: CASSLLSPGAAYNEQFF. Looking up the rest from reference TRBV7-2 and TRBJ2-1 gives the full variable domain: GAGVSQSPSNKVTEKGKDVELRCDPISGHTALYWYRQSLGQGLEFLIYFQGNSAPDKSGLPSDRFSAERTGGSVSTLTIQRTQQEDSAVYLCASSLLSPGAAYNEQFFGPGTRLTVL.